Listed below are T cell receptor beta chains from one sample, sequenced in a study of pediatric ulcerative colitis. Sequenced by immunoSEQ multiplex PCR; TCRdb stores in-frame clones only, minus some. Of about 22,000 clones listed, 71% are singletons. The material sequenced was gut tissue. The receptors shown here come from a boy between 10 and 17 years old with severe ulcerative colitis. CDR3s include the opening cysteine and the closing phenylalanine or tryptophan. The D gene is left open where the match is weak.

cdr3_nt	cdr3_aa	j_call	d_call	v_call
TGTGCCAGCAGCCCGGCAGGGGGAAACAATGAGCAGTTCTTC	CASSPAGGNNEQFF	TRBJ2-1	TRBD1	TRBV7-3
TGTGCCAGCAGCTCCGCTGAGCCCCAGTACTTC	CASSSAEPQYF	TRBJ2-5	-	TRBV7-9
TGTGCCAGCAGCCGAGGGGGGGTAGGAAACACCGGGGAGCTGTTTTTT	CASSRGGVGNTGELFF	TRBJ2-2	-	TRBV6-6
TGTGCCAGCAACCAGGGGTACCATAATTCACCCCTCCACTTT	CASNQGYHNSPLHF	TRBJ1-6	-	TRBV27
TGTGCCAGCGTACTGACAGGGGACTACGAGCAGTACTTC	CASVLTGDYEQYF	TRBJ2-7	TRBD1	TRBV18
TGTGCCAGCTCACCTCAGCCAACTCCCACCGGGGAGCTGTTTTTT	CASSPQPTPTGELFF	TRBJ2-2	-	TRBV18
TGTGCCAGCAGTTTACTAGCGGACACCATATATTTT	CASSLLADTIYF	TRBJ1-3	-	TRBV6-6
TGTGCCAGTAGTAGGGAGACAGGGTGGGATCAGCCCCAGCATTTT	CASSRETGWDQPQHF	TRBJ1-5	TRBD1	TRBV19
TGTGCCAGCAGCTTGGACAGGGGTTACACTGAAGCTTTCTTT	CASSLDRGYTEAFF	TRBJ1-1	TRBD1	TRBV7-2
TGCGCCAGCTCCCCTTCTGATGTCAGTCCCTATGGCTACACCTTC	CASSPSDVSPYGYTF	TRBJ1-2	-	TRBV10-2
TGCGCCAGCAGCGGGACTAGCGGGGTCTCAGATACGCAGTATTTT	CASSGTSGVSDTQYF	TRBJ2-3	TRBD2	TRBV5-1
TGTGCTAGTGCACCCTTAGGTCGTACGCAGTATTTT	CASAPLGRTQYF	TRBJ2-3	-	TRBV12-5
TGTGCCAGCTCACTCTCGGGTGTCGTGAACACTGAAGCTTTCTTT	CASSLSGVVNTEAFF	TRBJ1-1	-	TRBV18
TGCGCCAGCAGCCAAGACCCAACAGGGGTATCTTCACCCCTCCACTTT	CASSQDPTGVSSPLHF	TRBJ1-6	TRBD1	TRBV4-1
TGTGCCAGCAGGATAAGGGGGACAGGGGACTCACCCCTCCACTTT	CASRIRGTGDSPLHF	TRBJ1-6	TRBD1	TRBV6-5